A selection of T cell receptor beta chains follows, all from one sample in a study of T-cell reconstitution after alpha-beta-depleted transplantation in children. TCRdb re-derived calls from the PCR reads in MiXCR, one entry per CDR3 protein. The top ten hold 28% of the sample, which has just over 950,000 distinct CDR3 sequences, around 30% seen once. Material: PBMCs, mostly from graft donor cells, obtained 360 days after TCRalphabeta/CD19-depleted stem cell transplant. The receptor source for this set is a boy younger than two who had a stem cell transplant for SCID, so the T cells may come from the graft donor. Each CDR3 is given with its conserved first and last residue. D genes are given only for firm matches. Clone size is stated in some rows and not others, as once, few, many or a class when expanded.

cdr3_nt cdr3_aa v_call d_call j_call clone_size
TGTGCCAGCAGTGCGGGGGAAGACTACGAGCAGTACTTC CASSAGEDYEQYF TRBV2 . TRBJ2-7 .
TGTGCCAGCAGTTCCCTCATTGGGCTCGGGGAGCTGTTTTTT CASSSLIGLGELFF TRBV27 . TRBJ2-2 .
TGTGCCAGCAGCCCCGGAGCGGGGGCCTCCTACGAGCAGTACTTC CASSPGAGASYEQYF TRBV7-9 TRBD2 TRBJ2-7 many
TGTGCCAGCAGGGACGGATGGACAGGGGCGGAGACCCAGTACTTC CASRDGWTGAETQYF TRBV2 TRBD1 TRBJ2-5 .
TGTGCCAGCAGTCGGGGGGTCGGCGAGCAGTACTTC CASSRGVGEQYF TRBV2 TRBD2 TRBJ2-7 .
TGTGCCAGCAGCTTACGACGGACTAGCAATACTTACAATGAGCAGTTCTTC CASSLRRTSNTYNEQFF TRBV7-2 TRBD2 TRBJ2-1 .
TGCGCCAGCACTTTTTTCGATGAGCAGTTCTTC CASTFFDEQFF TRBV5-1 . TRBJ2-1 few
TGTGCCAGCAGCGTAGACGGGGGGGCCTCCAATGAGCAGTTCTTC CASSVDGGASNEQFF TRBV9 TRBD2 TRBJ2-1 .
TGCAGTCCTAGCCGGGCTCTCGAGGTTCAGCCCCAGCATTTT CSPSRALEVQPQHF TRBV20-1 . TRBJ1-5 .
TGTGCCAGCAGTTCCGGCAGGGGACGTGGCACTGAAGCTTTCTTT CASSSGRGRGTEAFF TRBV12-3/TRBV12-4 . TRBJ1-1 .
TGTGCCAGCAGCTTAGATTCCATAGCCAAAAACATTCAGTACTTC CASSLDSIAKNIQYF TRBV11-2 . TRBJ2-4 few
TGCGCCAGCAGCCCGCCCCCAAGGGATGGGCCTTACAATGAGCAGTTCTTC CASSPPPRDGPYNEQFF TRBV5-1 . TRBJ2-1 few
TGTGCCAGCAGTTACCCTGGCGGGGGTCCAACTGCCAAAAACATTCAGTACTTC CASSYPGGGPTAKNIQYF TRBV6-5 TRBD2 TRBJ2-4 .
TGTGCCACCAGCAATGGACAGGGGGCCTCCTACGAGCAGTACTTC CATSNGQGASYEQYF TRBV15 TRBD1 TRBJ2-7 .
TGCGCCAGCAGCCCAAACCCGGGACAAGAGTGGGGCTATGGCTACACCTTC CASSPNPGQEWGYGYTF TRBV4-3 . TRBJ1-2 .
TGCGCCAGCAGCCATGACAGGGCCGTAGCCAAAAACATTCAGTACTTC CASSHDRAVAKNIQYF TRBV5-1 TRBD1 TRBJ2-4 .
TGTGCCAGCAGCCCTGCAAGGGGGGAAACTGAAGCTTTCTTT CASSPARGETEAFF TRBV7-2 . TRBJ1-1 few
TGCGCCAGCAGCTTGTCAGGGGTCATTCTGAACACTGAAGCTTTCTTT CASSLSGVILNTEAFF TRBV5-1 . TRBJ1-1 few
TGTGCCAGCAGTTACACCAGACAGGGGGCGGCCAAAAACATTCAGTACTTC CASSYTRQGAAKNIQYF TRBV6-5 TRBD1 TRBJ2-4 .
TGCGCCAGCAGCCTCGGACAGGGGTCGGCCTACTACAATGAGCAGTTCTTC CASSLGQGSAYYNEQFF TRBV4-3 TRBD1 TRBJ2-1 few
TGCGCCAGCAGCTTGGTGCAGGGGGCGTCAACGGAGACCCAGTACTTC CASSLVQGASTETQYF TRBV5-1 TRBD1 TRBJ2-5 .
TGTGCCACCAGTGACGCCCAGCCTCCGTACGAGCAGTACTTC CATSDAQPPYEQYF TRBV24-1 . TRBJ2-7 few
TGCGCCAGCAGCCAAGAGGAGGGCGGGGGGGCCTCCGAAGAGACCCAGTACTTC CASSQEEGGGASEETQYF TRBV4-1 TRBD2 TRBJ2-5 .
TGTGCCAGCAGTGACCCAGCGGGGACATTCTACGAGCAGTACTTC CASSDPAGTFYEQYF TRBV25-1 . TRBJ2-7 few
TGCGCCAGCAGTTTCACCAGGGCCTATGGCTACACCTTC CASSFTRAYGYTF TRBV5-1 . TRBJ1-2 .
TGTGCCAGCAGTGATCGGACACCGCGGCCCTACAATGAGCAGTTCTTC CASSDRTPRPYNEQFF TRBV6-2/TRBV6-3 . TRBJ2-1 .
TGTGCCAGCAGCTTAAGGGGACCTCTGGGCACCGGGGAGCTGTTTTTT CASSLRGPLGTGELFF TRBV7-2 . TRBJ2-2 few
TGTGCCAGCAGTTATAACGTTAATAGAGAAGCTTTCTTT CASSYNVNREAFF TRBV6-5 . TRBJ1-1 .
TGTGCCAGCTCACCTAGCACAGGGACGGCCAAAAACATTCAGTACTTC CASSPSTGTAKNIQYF TRBV18 . TRBJ2-4 .
TGTGCCAGCAGCGTAGGTGGGACTGACCGAAAACTGTTTTTT CASSVGGTDRKLFF TRBV9 . TRBJ1-4 .
TGTGCCAGCAGTAGATTAACTGAGCAGTTCTTC CASSRLTEQFF TRBV6-1 . TRBJ2-1 .
TGTGCCAGCAGCCTCCTTCCCAAAAGCGGGGGCCTAACAGATACGCAGTATTTT CASSLLPKSGGLTDTQYF TRBV11-1 TRBD2 TRBJ2-3 .
TGCAGCGTTGCCGCACCGAGGGTGCGCGGTGCTGAGCAGTTCTTC CSVAAPRVRGAEQFF TRBV29-1 . TRBJ2-1 .
TGTGCCAGCAGTCCCCGACAGGGGGTCTCCAATGAGCAGTTCTTC CASSPRQGVSNEQFF TRBV12-3/TRBV12-4 TRBD1 TRBJ2-1 .
TGTGCCAGCAGCTACTCCCTCACTAGCGGGGGGCCCTACGGGCCAGATACGCAGTATTTT CASSYSLTSGGPYGPDTQYF TRBV6-2/TRBV6-3 TRBD2 TRBJ2-3 few
TGTGCCAGCAGCTTCCTCGTCCATACTCAAGAGACCCAGTACTTC CASSFLVHTQETQYF TRBV7-9 . TRBJ2-5 .
TGCAGTGCACCCCGACAGGCCTCTGAAGCTTTCTTT CSAPRQASEAFF TRBV20-1 . TRBJ1-1 .
TGTGCCAGCGGGGGTCCCTGGGGGGCTTTGAACACCGGGGAGCTGTTTTTT CASGGPWGALNTGELFF TRBV12-3/TRBV12-4 . TRBJ2-2 .
TGCGCCAGCAGCCCCTGGGACAGGGCAAACACTGAAGCTTTCTTT CASSPWDRANTEAFF TRBV4-1 TRBD1 TRBJ1-1 .
TGCGCCAGCAGCCCTGGGACAAGGGGTGGCTACACCTTC CASSPGTRGGYTF TRBV5-1 . TRBJ1-2 few
TGTGCCAGCAGTTCCCCGGGACGATCTGGGGCCAACGTCCTGACTTTC CASSSPGRSGANVLTF TRBV12-3/TRBV12-4 . TRBJ2-6 .
TGTGCCAGCAGCGGGACGGGGGGCTCTCAGCCCCAGCATTTT CASSGTGGSQPQHF TRBV2 . TRBJ1-5 .
TGTGCCAGCAATCACGGGACAGGGTCCATATACCAAGAGACCCAGTACTTC CASNHGTGSIYQETQYF TRBV12-3/TRBV12-4 TRBD1 TRBJ2-5 few
TGTGCCAGCAGCGTGGAGGGGGCTGGCAATCAGCCCCAGCATTTT CASSVEGAGNQPQHF TRBV9 TRBD1 TRBJ1-5 many
. CISVSEASQDFRDFLHEQFF TRBV7-5 . TRBJ2-1 .
TGTGCCAGCAGTGCCCGGGACAGGGGGCTCGACTATGGCTACACCTTC CASSARDRGLDYGYTF TRBV12-3/TRBV12-4 TRBD1 TRBJ1-2 .
TGTGCCAGCAGCTCCAGTGGGGGGGCGGGCTATGGCTACACCTTC CASSSSGGAGYGYTF TRBV5-4 . TRBJ1-2 .
TGCGCCAGCAGTGGGGGACTAGCGGATTTTTCCTACGAGCAGTACTTC CASSGGLADFSYEQYF TRBV10-2 TRBD2 TRBJ2-7 .
TGTGCCAGCAGCCCCATACATGAGCAGTTCTTC CASSPIHEQFF TRBV7-9 . TRBJ2-1 .
TGTGCCATCAGTGAGTTTGGCGGGGGGGCCAATGAGCAGTTCTTC CAISEFGGGANEQFF TRBV10-3 TRBD2 TRBJ2-1 .
TGTGCCAGCAGCTTGGGGGTAGCGGGGGGGCGAGGTGAGCAGTTCTTC CASSLGVAGGRGEQFF TRBV5-4 TRBD2 TRBJ2-1 once
TGTGCCATCAGTGAGCTGGGGGGCTACACCTTC CAISELGGYTF TRBV10-3 . TRBJ1-2 .
TGTGCCAGCAGCTTAAGGGGGACAGGGGGCCAAAACATTCAGTACTTC CASSLRGTGGQNIQYF TRBV11-2 TRBD1 TRBJ2-4 .
TGTGCCAGCAGTTTCCTGAGGTACAGGGGGAGCACAGATACGCAGTATTTT CASSFLRYRGSTDTQYF TRBV12-3/TRBV12-4 TRBD1 TRBJ2-3 .
TGTGCCAGCAGCGCCGGTCGGAACACTGAAGCTTTCTTT CASSAGRNTEAFF TRBV7-9 . TRBJ1-1 many
TGCGCCAGCAGCTTTGGGACTAGCGGGGGACGAGAGACCCAGTACTTC CASSFGTSGGRETQYF TRBV5-1 TRBD2 TRBJ2-5 .
TGTGCCAGCAGCTGGGAGGTAGGGAATGAGCAGTTCTTC CASSWEVGNEQFF TRBV7-7 . TRBJ2-1 few
TGTGCCAGCAGCCGGGACCCCTACACCGGGGAGCTGTTTTTT CASSRDPYTGELFF TRBV7-6 . TRBJ2-2 .
TGCAGTGCTAGTGCTGACAGGGGCCAAGAGACCCAGTACTTC CSASADRGQETQYF TRBV20-1 TRBD1 TRBJ2-5 many
TGTGCCAGCAGCTCCCTATGGGCCAATCAGCCCCAGCATTTT CASSSLWANQPQHF TRBV7-2 . TRBJ1-5 .